The 23 T cell receptor beta chains presented below share a single source sample, sequenced in a study of control samples from healthy donors and cancer patients. Some clones are missing from TCRdb's copy, which holds only in-frame ones; the method was immunoSEQ multiplex PCR. This table holds about 92,000 clones, roughly four fifths found once. The specimen sequenced was blood. All receptors come from a woman aged 55-69 years in good health.

This clone has just a few counts. The chain is built from TRBV11-2 and TRBJ2-7; D not certain. The CDR3 is 12 residues long. Trimming cost V 5 bases and J 2 bases, with 7 bases left between them. Germline values: CDR1 SGHAT, CDR2 FQNNGV. CDR3 nucleotides: TGTGCCAGCAGCCCACAAACCTACGAGCAGTACTTC. This sequence encodes CASSPQTYEQYF.

Here the CDR3 reads CASSTRGGANIQYF. Here the CDR3 DNA reads TGTGCCAGCAGCACCCGGGGGGGGGCAAACATTCAGTACTTC. The rearrangement uses TRBV5-4 and TRBJ2-4; 8 positions agree with TRBD2. There are 14 residues in the CDR3. Germline values: CDR1 SGHNT, CDR2 YYREEE (reference sequence). V was pared by 4 bases and J by 6 bases, with 6 bases of the junction left unmatched. The entire variable domain, with the rest obtained from reference TRBV5-4 and TRBJ2-4, is as follows: ETGVTQSPTHLIKTRGQQVTLRCSSQSGHNTVSWYQQALGQGPQFIFQYYREEENGRGNFPPRFSGLQFPNYSSELNVNALELDDSALYLCASSTRGGANIQYFGAGTRLSVL.

The chain combines TRBV7-9 with TRBJ2-5; 7 bases agree with TRBD1. Losses at the gene ends were 5 bases for V and 4 bases for J; bases not matched to a gene: 13. The CDR3 covers 16 residues. The germline V gene has CDR1 SEHNR and CDR2 FQNEAQ (reference sequence). The CDR3: CASSPRQGLRLETQYF. The CDR3, as DNA: TGTGCCAGCAGCCCGCGACAGGGCTTACGGTTAGAGACCCAGTACTTC.

The chain has TRBV7-9 and TRBJ1-4; the D is unclear. V was clipped by 5 bases and J by 5 bases, with 9 bases between them. The CDR3 consists of 13 residues. CDR1 and CDR2 (germline): SEHNR, FQNEAQ (reference sequence). The CDR3 nucleotides are TGTGCCAGCAGCCTCGGGAACAATGAAAAACTGTTTTTT. Translating it yields CASSLGNNEKLFF.

The rearrangement joins TRBV7-9 to TRBJ1-3; D gene uncertain. This CDR3 has 13 amino acids. The V end lost 2 bases, the J end lost 3 bases, and 5 bases lay between the germline ends. CDR1 and CDR2 (germline): SEHNR, FQNEAQ (reference sequence). CDR3 residues: CASSLFNGNTIYF. In DNA form, the CDR3 reads TGTGCCAGCAGCTTATTTAATGGAAACACCATATATTTT.

V usage is TRBV19 and J usage is TRBJ1-3, with D possibly matching TRBD1 (5 bases). V lost 6 bases and J 0 bases, leaving 15 bases between the germline ends. CDR3 length: 16 amino acids. CDR1 is LNHDA and CDR2 is SQIVND in the germline V gene (reference sequence). Written as DNA, the CDR3 is TGTGCCAGTAGCCCCGGACACTTTAGCTCTGGAAACACCATATATTTT. Translated, it gives CASSPGHFSSGNTIYF.

The V call is TRBV2, the J call TRBJ2-2, with no clear D. Trimming left V 11 bases short and J 5 bases short, with 6 bases between. The CDR3 contains 10 residues. The V gene's germline CDR1 is SNHLY and CDR2 FYNNEI. CDR3 nucleotide sequence: TGTGCCGTTAAGACCGGGGAGCTGTTTTTT. Translated: CAVKTGELFF.

The chain joins TRBV5-1 to TRBJ2-2, with D hard to call. Between the trimmed V and J ends, which lost 0 bases and 7 bases, there was a span of 10 bases. CDR1 SGHRS and CDR2 YFSETQ come from the germline V gene. This CDR3 region has 14 residues. In DNA form, the CDR3 reads TGCGCCAGCAGCTTGGCCGGGTCAGGCGGGGAGCTGTTTTTT. This gives the protein CASSLAGSGGELFF.

V usage is TRBV27 and J usage is TRBJ1-5; maybe TRBD1 (5 bases). Germline CDR1 MNHEY, CDR2 SMNVEV (reference sequence). V dropped 6 bases and J dropped 2 bases, with 17 bases sitting between them. The CDR3 has 16 residues. In DNA form, the CDR3 reads TGTGCCAGCAGACCCAATACAGGCGTGCGCAATCAGCCCCAGCATTTT. Translating gives CASRPNTGVRNQPQHF.

The chain combines TRBV19 with TRBJ1-3, with no clear D. There are 14 residues in the CDR3. With 7 bases removed from V and 1 base from J, the gap between germline ends came to 11 bases. Per germline, CDR1 LNHDA and CDR2 SQIVND (reference sequence). CDR3 loop: CASKTTQSGNTIYF. CDR3 nucleotide sequence: TGTGCCAGTAAAACAACCCAGTCTGGAAACACCATATATTTT.

The chain has TRBV5-8 and TRBJ1-5; no reliable D call. The CDR3 consists of 16 residues. Trimming stripped 4 bases from V and 2 bases from J, with 16 bases between. Germline CDR1 SGHTS, CDR2 YDEGEE. This CDR3 reads CASSRPAWGGNQPQHF. CDR3 coding DNA: TGTGCCAGCAGCCGACCTGCATGGGGTGGCAATCAGCCCCAGCATTTT.

The genes are TRBV27 and TRBJ2-1; the D is unclear. Trimming removed 4 bases at V and 6 bases at J, with 10 bases between. Germline V gives CDR1 MNHEY, CDR2 SMNVEV (reference sequence). The CDR3 covers 13 residues. CDR3 in amino acids: CASSSGRLNEQFF. The CDR3 nucleotides read TGTGCCAGCAGTTCCGGGCGCCTCAATGAGCAGTTCTTC.

The V call is TRBV7-2, the J call TRBJ1-1, with D possibly being TRBD1 (6 bases). Trimming removed 4 bases at V and 7 bases at J, with 13 bases between. CDR1 SGHTA and CDR2 FQGNSA come from the germline V gene. The CDR3 covers 13 residues. CDR3 sequence: CASSSGHIIEAFF. CDR3 in DNA: TGTGCCAGCAGCTCGGGACATATTATTGAAGCTTTCTTT.

As to this clone: Other nucleotide sequences from this sample produce the same CDR3. The V call is TRBV28, the J call TRBJ2-3; 7 nucleotides match TRBD2. Germline loops: CDR1 MDHEN, CDR2 SYDVKM. The CDR3 covers 16 residues. V trimming: 8 bases; J trimming: 4 bases; junction bases outside the gene matches: 15. The CDR3 loop is CASCGGGGSWADTQYF. CDR3 sequence (DNA): TGTGCCAGCTGTGGGGGGGGTGGGAGCTGGGCAGATACGCAGTATTTT. Complete variable domain (other parts from reference TRBV28 and TRBJ2-3): DVKVTQSSRYLVKRTGEKVFLECVQDMDHENMFWYRQDPGLGLRLIYFSYDVKMKEKGDIPEGYSVSREKKERFSLILESASTNQTSMYLCASCGGGGSWADTQYFGPGTRLTVL.

The chain has TRBV2 and TRBJ2-2, with D hard to call. This CDR3 contains 13 residues. Germline V gene lookup returns CDR1 SNHLY and CDR2 FYNNEI. V was cut by 5 bases and J by 2 bases, with 6 bases left in between. CDR3 bases: TGTGCCAGCAGTTCAGGAAACACCGGGGAGCTGTTTTTT. Translation gives CASSSGNTGELFF.

This clone was detected once. The genes are TRBV6-4 and TRBJ1-2, with D unclear. CDR1 is MRHNA and CDR2 is SNTAGT in the germline V gene. The CDR3 sequence is 13 residues long. V was clipped by 5 bases and J by 7 bases, with 14 bases between them. CDR3 DNA sequence: TGTGCCAGCAGTAATCGGGCAGCCGGTGGCTACACCTTC. This translates into CASSNRAAGGYTF.

This clone was observed a few times. The chain is built from TRBV7-9 and TRBJ2-7; 9 nucleotides agree with TRBD1. The CDR3 consists of 14 residues. The germline V gene has CDR1 SEHNR and CDR2 FQNEAQ (reference sequence). The V and J ends lost 5 bases and 3 bases, in that order; junction bases with no gene match: 5. CDR3 region: CASSPPGQGYEQYF. DNA of the CDR3: TGTGCCAGCAGCCCCCCGGGACAGGGCTACGAGCAGTACTTC.

This sequence joins TRBV10-1 and TRBJ1-1; maybe TRBD1 (6 bases). CDR3 length equals 12 residues. V was cut by 4 bases and J by 7 bases, with 10 bases left in between. Germline V CDR1 and CDR2: WNHNN, SYGVQD (reference sequence). The CDR3 DNA follows: TGCGCCAGCAGTGGACAGGTGGGTGAAGCTTTCTTT. Protein: CASSGQVGEAFF.

The rearrangement links TRBV11-2 to TRBJ1-1; D not resolved. The V gene's germline CDR1 is SGHAT and CDR2 FQNNGV. CDR3 length: 14 residues. V shed 2 bases and J shed 4 bases, with 11 bases lying between them. The CDR3 bases are TGTGCCAGCAGCTTAATGAAGGGTCCCACTGAAGCTTTCTTT. Its translation is CASSLMKGPTEAFF. Full variable domain (outside the CDR3, taken from reference TRBV11-2 and TRBJ1-1): EAGVAQSPRYKIIEKRQSVAFWCNPISGHATLYWYQQILGQGPKLLIQFQNNGVVDDSQLPKDRFSAERLKGVDSTLKIQPAKLEDSAVYLCASSLMKGPTEAFFGQGTRLTVV.

The rearrangement links TRBV7-9 to TRBJ2-5; D possibly uses TRBD1 or TRBD2 (5 bases each). Between the trimmed V and J ends, which lost 4 bases and 4 bases, there was a span of 13 bases. In germline, CDR1 is SEHNR, CDR2 FQNEAQ (reference sequence). The CDR3 length is 14 residues. As DNA, the CDR3 is TGTGCCAGCAGCTCAACCGGGACCGGAGAGACCCAGTACTTC. Protein: CASSSTGTGETQYF. The full variable domain, rest sourced from reference TRBV7-9 and TRBJ2-5, is DTGVSQNPRHKITKRGQNVTFRCDPISEHNRLYWYRQTLGQGPEFLTYFQNEAQLEKSRLLSDRFSAERPKGSFSTLEIQRTEQGDSAMYLCASSSTGTGETQYFGPGTRLLVL.

The CDR3 nucleotides read TGCGCCAGCAGCCAAGAGGGCCCGGCTCGCACAGATACGCAGTATTTT. Protein product: CASSQEGPARTDTQYF. This chain connects TRBV4-3 to TRBJ2-3; the D is unclear. From germline, CDR1 is LGHNA and CDR2 YSLEER. V dropped 0 bases and J dropped 1 base, with 11 bases sitting between them. The CDR3 length is 16 residues.

On this clone itself: Other DNA variants within this sample encode the same CDR3. This sequence joins TRBV2 and TRBJ2-2; a weak D match, TRBD1 (6 bases). The CDR3 is 14 amino acids. Germline CDR1 is SNHLY and CDR2 is FYNNEI. Deletions cut 6 bases from V and 0 bases from J, with 8 bases between. Here the CDR3 reads CASSRTANTGELFF. CDR3 nucleotide sequence: TGTGCCAGCAGCCGGACAGCGAACACCGGGGAGCTGTTTTTT.

This clone appeared a few times. CDR3 coding DNA: TGTGCCAGCAGCCTATTTATGTGGCCAAATTCACCCCTCCACTTT. It translates to CASSLFMWPNSPLHF. The chain has TRBV5-6 and TRBJ1-6, with D uncertain. CDR3 length equals 15 residues. The germline CDR1 and CDR2 sequences are SGHDT and YYEEEE. The V end lost 4 bases, the J end lost 7 bases, and 15 bases lay between the germline ends.